The source of this T cell receptor beta chain is a study of control samples from healthy donors and cancer patients (TCRdb year 2020). With respect to this clone: Its antigen is currently not known. Base qualities are not provided; no much larger clone lies one nucleotide away.

Per the germline V gene, SGHAT is the CDR1 and FQNNGV is the CDR2. The CDR3 sequence holds 15 residues, the cysteine and phenylalanine included. The sequence is cut down to CDR3 DNA, 45 bases in frame from base 1. Cut back by 2 bases and 5 bases, the V and J ends lie 15 bases apart. Receptor libraries were prepared by the immunoSEQ multiplex PCR assay. Drawn from immuneACCESS, this table holds only the in-frame rearrangements with V and J called that TCRdb kept. Clones are partly lost; checked studies trace under half to an unresolved V gene and leave the rest unexplained. The sample records about 74,000 clones, about 88% of which are singletons. The ten largest clones take up around 5.7% of the sample.

Sequencing was performed on blood. The V gene is TRBV11-2 and the J gene is TRBJ1-2, with an unclear D gene assignment. The receptor was derived from a woman aged 45-65 years in good health. The DNA reads as follows: TGTGCCAGCAGCTTAACCGATGGAGGGAGGTATGGCTACACCTTC. It codes for CASSLTDGGRYGYTF.